The clone carrying this T cell receptor (beta chain) was seen only once. The germline V and J ends were trimmed by 10 bases and 4 bases, with 8 bases remaining between them. The CDR3 is 11 residues long. Looked up from germline, CDR1 is LNHDA and CDR2 is SQIVND (reference sequence). This table comes from immunoSEQ multiplex PCR, and its TCRdb copy is limited to in-frame clones, with some not included. Among approximately 160,000 clones, 94% were seen once, and the ten largest hold approximately 1.4%. These data are taken from a study of control samples from healthy donors and cancer patients. The sample consisted of blood. The receptor was isolated from a woman aged 18-29 years in good health. The chain is built from TRBV19 and TRBJ1-3; D not resolved. The DNA of the CDR3 is TGTGCCACCAGGTGGGGAAACACCATATATTTT. As protein: CATRWGNTIYF. Drawing the rest from reference TRBV19 and TRBJ1-3, the complete variable domain is DGGITQSPKYLFRKEGQNVTLSCEQNLNHDAMYWYRQDPGQGLRLIYYSQIVNDFQKGDIAEGYSVSREKKESFPLTVTSAQKNPTAFYLCATRWGNTIYFGEGSWLTVV.